This TCR beta chain was identified in a study of T-cell memory formation after mild COVID-19. MiXCR was run by TCRdb on the 5' RACE reads, yielding one entry per CDR3 protein. The sample holds approximately 250,000 distinct CDR3 sequences, 15% to 20% seen once. The V gene lost 0 bases and the J gene lost 4 bases, with 7 bases spanning the gap. The CDR3 loop spans 14 amino acids. Germline V CDR1 and CDR2: MNHNY, SVGAGI (reference sequence). This clonotype was observed at least ten times. Its specificity is not known. The study, taken as a whole, reports: Contracting CD4+ clones lay largely in CM and EM, with CD8+ ones residing in EMRA. Some clones that responded turned up in pre-infection memory, which suggests that cross-reactive memory joined in.

This chain joins TRBV6-6 and TRBJ2-1; perhaps TRBD2 as D (5 bases). The origin of this receptor is a man younger than 35 who had mild COVID-19 (a few samples of this study predate the infection). Cell type and time point are not known. Sequences were obtained from PBMCs or a T cell subset sorted from them (not recorded which). CDR3 DNA: TGTGCCAGCAGTTACTCGACTAATTACAATGAGCAGTTCTTC. Its protein is CASSYSTNYNEQFF.